These 17 T cell receptor beta chains share one sample of origin, sequenced in a study of T cell responses to AZD1222 COVID-19 vaccine. Method: immunoSEQ multiplex PCR; TCRdb's copy keeps in-frame clones and lacks some. The sample lists about 180,000 clones; around 88% were seen once. This material consisted of peripheral blood, taken on day 0 of AZD1222 vaccination. All receptors derive from an adult in good health.

The rearrangement joins TRBV4-1 to TRBJ1-3, with D tentatively TRBD1 (5 bases). V lost 1 base to trimming and J lost 0 bases, with 13 bases between them. The CDR3 is 17 residues long. Germline loops: CDR1 MGHRA, CDR2 YSYEKL. CDR3 in amino acids: CASSQGRAGLSGNTIYF. CDR3 coding DNA: TGCGCCAGCAGCCAAGGGCGTGCAGGGCTCTCTGGAAACACCATATATTTT.

V and J are TRBV9 and TRBJ2-1; 10 bases are a match to TRBD1. Germline loops: CDR1 SGDLS, CDR2 YYNGEE. V dropped 4 bases and J dropped 5; count of bases not matched to a gene: 18. This CDR3 contains 19 residues. CDR3 sequence reads: CASSPRGTGALGHDNEQFF. The CDR3, as DNA: TGTGCCAGCAGCCCTAGAGGGACAGGGGCCTTAGGACACGACAATGAGCAGTTCTTC.

This clone was recorded only once. The chain combines TRBV10-3 with TRBJ2-1; 13 bases line up with TRBD2. This CDR3 is built from 16 residues. The ends lost 7 bases at V and 4 bases at J; junction bases unmatched: 7. Germline CDR1 ENHRY, CDR2 SYGVKD. CDR3: CAITTSGGPRYNEQFF. The CDR3 nucleotides are TGTGCCATCACGACTAGCGGGGGGCCGAGATACAATGAGCAGTTCTTC.

The genes are TRBV19 and TRBJ2-7; 9 bases align to TRBD1. V shed 3 bases and J 4 bases; nucleotides not matched to a gene: 4. Looked up from germline, CDR1 is LNHDA and CDR2 is SQIVND (reference sequence). The CDR3 has 14 residues. For the CDR3, the DNA is TGTGCCAGTAGTATCGGACAGGGGAAGTACGAGCAGTACTTC. It yields the protein CASSIGQGKYEQYF.

J is TRBJ2-3 and V is TRBV2; D possibly corresponds to TRBD1 (5 bases). Trimming removed 7 bases from V and 2 bases from J, with 10 bases in between. The CDR3 spans 13 residues. Germline V CDR1 and CDR2: SNHLY, FYNNEI. The CDR3 here is CASNNRNTDTQYF. The CDR3 bases are TGTGCCAGCAATAACAGGAACACAGATACGCAGTATTTT.

J is TRBJ1-2 and V is TRBV6-1; TRBD1 agrees at 7 bases. There are 14 residues in the CDR3. After removal of 3 bases from V and 5 bases from J, the junction contained 6 bases not matched to a gene. Germline V CDR1 and CDR2: MNHNS, SASEGT. The DNA of the CDR3 is TGTGCCAGCAGTGAGGAGGGGGCAATATATGGCTACACCTTC. Translating gives CASSEEGAIYGYTF.

V usage is TRBV18 and J usage is TRBJ2-7; D possibly corresponds to TRBD1 (6 bases). CDR1 and CDR2 from the germline V gene are KGHSH and LQKENI. The CDR3 is 14 residues long. Between the trimmed V and J ends, which lost 2 bases and 3 bases, there was a span of 11 bases. The CDR3 DNA follows: TGTGCCAGCTCACCATGGGCAGGGGTCTACGAGCAGTACTTC. Amino acid sequence: CASSPWAGVYEQYF.

This clone was seen just once. This chain connects TRBV7-2 to TRBJ1-5; D ambiguous. The ends were cut back, 1 base at V and 0 bases at J, with 7 bases in the middle. Germline V CDR1 and CDR2: SGHTA, FQGNSA. There are 15 residues in the CDR3. CDR3 bases: TGTGCCAGCAGCTTAGTGACCAATAGCAATCAGCCCCAGCATTTT. It yields the protein CASSLVTNSNQPQHF. Based on the CDR3 plus reference TRBV7-2 and TRBJ1-5, the full variable domain is GAGVSQSPSNKVTEKGKDVELRCDPISGHTALYWYRQSLGQGLEFLIYFQGNSAPDKSGLPSDRFSAERTGGSVSTLTIQRTQQEDSAVYLCASSLVTNSNQPQHFGDGTRLSIL.

The CDR3 sequence is CAWTSGTYLSYEQYF. The CDR3, as DNA: TGTGCCTGGACATCCGGGACCTACCTCTCCTACGAGCAGTACTTC. The chain joins TRBV30 to TRBJ2-7; D may match TRBD1 or TRBD2 (5 bases each). CDR1 is GTSNPN, CDR2 SVGIG, per germline (reference sequence). The ends were cut back, 4 bases at V and 0 bases at J, with 16 bases in the middle. The CDR3 extends over 15 amino acids. The full variable domain, in which reference TRBV30 and TRBJ2-7 provide the parts outside the CDR3, is SQTIHQWPATLVQPVGSPLSLECTVEGTSNPNLYWYRQAAGRGLQLLFYSVGIGQISSEVPQNLSASRPQDRQFILSSKKLLLSDSGFYLCAWTSGTYLSYEQYFGPGTRLTVT.

V and J are TRBV29-1 and TRBJ1-4; D not resolved. The CDR3 is 13 amino acids. CDR1 is SQVTM and CDR2 is ANQGSEA in the germline V gene. Trimming pared 4 bases from V and 7 bases from J, leaving 13 bases between. The CDR3 DNA is TGCAGCGTTGCAGAGAGGGTGGGTGAAAAACTGTTTTTT. Translated, it gives CSVAERVGEKLFF.

This clone was seen just once. This chain links TRBV9 with TRBJ1-3, with unresolved D. The germline V gene encodes CDR1 SGDLS and CDR2 YYNGEE. V gave up 3 bases and J gave up 4 bases, with 14 bases separating them. CDR3 length: 15 residues. The CDR3 coding sequence is TGTGCCAGCAGCGCAAGTAAGGCTCCCGGAAACACCATATATTTT. It yields the protein CASSASKAPGNTIYF.

V usage is TRBV9 and J usage is TRBJ1-4; D is perhaps TRBD1 (5 bases). The CDR3 has 14 residues. The germline V gene encodes CDR1 SGDLS and CDR2 YYNGEE. Trimming left V 1 base short and J 7 bases short, with 11 bases between. CDR3 sequence reads: CASSVRGVGEKLFF. CDR3 DNA sequence: TGTGCCAGCAGCGTAAGAGGGGTCGGTGAAAAACTGTTTTTT.

The DNA of the CDR3 is TGTGCCATCGGACAGGGGGGCACCGGGGAGCTGTTTTTT. This sequence encodes CAIGQGGTGELFF. V usage is TRBV10-3 and J usage is TRBJ2-2, with 10 bases identical to TRBD1. This CDR3 spans 13 amino acids. J gave up 4 bases and V 8 bases, and 1 base lay outside the gene matches. Germline V gives CDR1 ENHRY, CDR2 SYGVKD.

The chain has TRBV19 and TRBJ1-6; the D gene is possibly TRBD1 (5 bases). Trimming pared 9 bases from V and 2 bases from J, leaving 11 bases between. CDR3 length: 14 residues. Germline assignment: CDR1 LNHDA and CDR2 SQIVND (reference sequence). The CDR3 DNA reads as TGTGCCAGCTCCTTAGGGGCCTATAATTCACCCCTCCACTTT. This gives the protein CASSLGAYNSPLHF.

The chain employs TRBV25-1 and TRBJ1-2; D is unclear. The V gene lost 1 base and the J gene lost 4 bases, with 13 bases spanning the gap. The CDR3 covers 15 residues. The germline V gene has CDR1 MGHDK and CDR2 SYGVNS. CDR3 sequence (DNA): TGTGCCAGCAGTGAATCGGGCAGGATGCTCTATGGCTACACCTTC. Translated: CASSESGRMLYGYTF.

J is TRBJ1-2 and V is TRBV5-1, with a possible D match to TRBD1 (6 bases). The CDR3 is made up of 14 amino acids. Trimming stripped 2 bases from V and 8 bases from J, with 16 bases between. The germline V gene has CDR1 SGHRS and CDR2 YFSETQ. CDR3 sequence: CASSFGGGADGYTF. CDR3 DNA: TGCGCCAGCAGCTTTGGCGGGGGCGCGGACGGCTACACCTTC. The whole variable domain, remainder taken from reference TRBV5-1 and TRBJ1-2, is KAGVTQTPRYLIKTRGQQVTLSCSPISGHRSVSWYQQTPGQGLQFLFEYFSETQRNKGNFPGRFSGRQFSNSRSEMNVSTLELGDSALYLCASSFGGGADGYTFGSGTRLTVV.

This chain uses TRBV24-1 with TRBJ1-1; D unclear. CDR1 is KGHDR and CDR2 is SFDVKD in the germline V gene. The CDR3 runs 14 residues. V lost 5 bases to trimming and J lost 4 bases, with 13 bases between them. The CDR3 DNA reads as TGTGCCACCAGTGGGTCTGAATGGCCCACTGAAGCTTTCTTT. Residues: CATSGSEWPTEAFF.